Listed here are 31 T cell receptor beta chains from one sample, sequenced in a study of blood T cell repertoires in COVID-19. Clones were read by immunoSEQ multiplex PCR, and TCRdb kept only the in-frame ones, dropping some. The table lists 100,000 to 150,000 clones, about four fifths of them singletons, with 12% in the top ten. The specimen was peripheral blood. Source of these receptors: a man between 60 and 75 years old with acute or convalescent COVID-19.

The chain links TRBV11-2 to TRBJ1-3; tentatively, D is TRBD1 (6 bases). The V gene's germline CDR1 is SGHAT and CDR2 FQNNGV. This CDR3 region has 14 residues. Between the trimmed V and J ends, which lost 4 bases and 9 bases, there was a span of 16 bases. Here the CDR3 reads CASSSNGDIGTIYF. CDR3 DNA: TGTGCCAGCAGCTCCAATGGGGACATCGGCACCATATATTTT.

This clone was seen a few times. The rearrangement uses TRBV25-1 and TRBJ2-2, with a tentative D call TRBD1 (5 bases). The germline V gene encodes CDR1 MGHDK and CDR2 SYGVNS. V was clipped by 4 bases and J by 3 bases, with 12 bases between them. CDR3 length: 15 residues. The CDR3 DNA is TGTGCCAGCAGTGGCGGCAGGGTAGACACCGGGGAGCTGTTTTTT. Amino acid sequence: CASSGGRVDTGELFF.

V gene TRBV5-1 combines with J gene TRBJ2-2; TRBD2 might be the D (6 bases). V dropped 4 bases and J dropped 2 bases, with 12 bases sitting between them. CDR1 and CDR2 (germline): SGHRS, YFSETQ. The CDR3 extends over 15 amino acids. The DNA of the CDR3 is TGCGCCAGCAGCATGCGGGATAGTAACACCGGGGAGCTGTTTTTT. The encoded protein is CASSMRDSNTGELFF. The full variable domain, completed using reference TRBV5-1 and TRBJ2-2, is KAGVTQTPRYLIKTRGQQVTLSCSPISGHRSVSWYQQTPGQGLQFLFEYFSETQRNKGNFPGRFSGRQFSNSRSEMNVSTLELGDSALYLCASSMRDSNTGELFFGEGSRLTVL.

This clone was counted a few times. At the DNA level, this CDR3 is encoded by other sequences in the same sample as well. The CDR3 nucleotides are TGTGCCAGCAGCTATAGGGGAGGGGGGAACACTGAAGCTTTCTTT. Translating gives CASSYRGGGNTEAFF. V is TRBV28 and J is TRBJ1-1; D perhaps matches TRBD1 (6 bases). V was clipped by 6 bases and J by 1 base, with 15 bases between them. The CDR3 is made up of 15 amino acids. In germline, CDR1 is MDHEN, CDR2 SYDVKM.

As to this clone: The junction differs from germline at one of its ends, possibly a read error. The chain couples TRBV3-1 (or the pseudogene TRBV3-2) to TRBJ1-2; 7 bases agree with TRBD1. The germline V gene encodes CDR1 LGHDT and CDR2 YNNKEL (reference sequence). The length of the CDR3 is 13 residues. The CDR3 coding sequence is TGTGCCAGCAGCCAAGATCGGACAGGATACTTTGACTTC. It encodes CASSQDRTGYFDF.

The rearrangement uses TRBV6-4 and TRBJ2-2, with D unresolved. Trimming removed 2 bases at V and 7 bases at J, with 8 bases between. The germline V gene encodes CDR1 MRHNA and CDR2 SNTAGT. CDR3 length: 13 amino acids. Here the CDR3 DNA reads TGTGCCAGCAGTGACCCTATGCTCGGGGAGCTGTTTTTT. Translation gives CASSDPMLGELFF.

CDR3 sequence reads: CASSQSGGRVRPGTGELFF. CDR3 nucleotide sequence: TGCGCCAGCAGTCAATCAGGAGGGAGGGTTAGGCCGGGCACCGGGGAGCTGTTTTTT. The chain joins TRBV23-1 to TRBJ2-2, with 7 bases that match TRBD2. TRBV23-1 is filed as an ORF, its function uncertain. J was trimmed by 4 bases and V by 0 bases; bases with no gene match: 14. The CDR3 sequence is 19 residues long.

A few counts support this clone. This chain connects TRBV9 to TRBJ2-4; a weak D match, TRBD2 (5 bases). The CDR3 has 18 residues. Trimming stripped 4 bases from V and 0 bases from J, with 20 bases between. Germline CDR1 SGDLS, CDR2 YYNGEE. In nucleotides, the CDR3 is TGTGCCAGCAGCCCCAGTCCTCGAGCGGTTCTAGCCAAAAACATTCAGTACTTC. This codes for CASSPSPRAVLAKNIQYF.

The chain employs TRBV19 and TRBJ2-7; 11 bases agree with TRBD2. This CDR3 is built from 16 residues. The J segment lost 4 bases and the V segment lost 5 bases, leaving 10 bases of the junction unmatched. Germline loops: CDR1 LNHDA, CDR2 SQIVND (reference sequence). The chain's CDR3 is CASSERLAGGGYEQYF. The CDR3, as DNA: TGTGCCAGTAGTGAACGTCTAGCGGGAGGCGGATACGAGCAGTACTTC.

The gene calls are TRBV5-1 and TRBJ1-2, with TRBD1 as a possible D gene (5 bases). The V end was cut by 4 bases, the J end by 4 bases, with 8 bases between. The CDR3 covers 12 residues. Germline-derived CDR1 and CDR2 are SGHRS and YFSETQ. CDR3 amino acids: CASSEGAYGYTF. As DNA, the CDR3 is TGCGCCAGCAGCGAAGGGGCCTATGGCTACACCTTC.

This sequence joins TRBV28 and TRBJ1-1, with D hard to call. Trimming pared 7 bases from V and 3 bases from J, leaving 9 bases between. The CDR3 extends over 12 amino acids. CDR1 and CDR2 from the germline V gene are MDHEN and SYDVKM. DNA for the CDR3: TGTGCCAGCAACTGGGCTCACACTGAAGCTTTCTTT. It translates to CASNWAHTEAFF.

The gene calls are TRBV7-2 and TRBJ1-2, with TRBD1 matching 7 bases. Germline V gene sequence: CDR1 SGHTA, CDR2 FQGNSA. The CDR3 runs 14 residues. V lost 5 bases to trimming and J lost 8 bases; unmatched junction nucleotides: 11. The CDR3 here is CASSQYRGMGGYTF. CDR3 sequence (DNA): TGTGCCAGCAGCCAGTACAGGGGTATGGGGGGCTACACCTTC.

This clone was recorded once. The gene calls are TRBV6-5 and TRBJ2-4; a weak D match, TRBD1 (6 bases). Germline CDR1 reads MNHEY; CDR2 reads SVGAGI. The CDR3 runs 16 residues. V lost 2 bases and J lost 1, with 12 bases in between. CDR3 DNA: TGTGCCAGCAGTTACATGCAGGGGAAGGCCAAAAACATTCAGTACTTC. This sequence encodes CASSYMQGKAKNIQYF.

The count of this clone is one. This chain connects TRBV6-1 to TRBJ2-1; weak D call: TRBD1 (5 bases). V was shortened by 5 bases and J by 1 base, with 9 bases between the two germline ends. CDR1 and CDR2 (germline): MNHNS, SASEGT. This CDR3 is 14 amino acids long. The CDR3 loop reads CASSLDRSYNEQFF. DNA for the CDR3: TGTGCCAGCAGTCTTGACAGATCCTACAATGAGCAGTTCTTC.

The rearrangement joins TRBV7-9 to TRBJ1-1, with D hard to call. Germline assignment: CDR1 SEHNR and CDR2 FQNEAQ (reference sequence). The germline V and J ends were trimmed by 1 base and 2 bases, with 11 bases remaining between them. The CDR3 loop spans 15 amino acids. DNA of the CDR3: TGTGCCAGCAGCTTAGTTTGGGGAGGAAACACTGAAGCTTTCTTT. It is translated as CASSLVWGGNTEAFF.

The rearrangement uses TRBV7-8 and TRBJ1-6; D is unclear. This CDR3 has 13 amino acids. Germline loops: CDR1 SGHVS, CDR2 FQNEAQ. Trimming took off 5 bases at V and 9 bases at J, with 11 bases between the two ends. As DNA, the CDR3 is TGTGCCAGCAGCCGTTCATCAGGTTCACCCCTCCACTTT. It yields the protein CASSRSSGSPLHF.

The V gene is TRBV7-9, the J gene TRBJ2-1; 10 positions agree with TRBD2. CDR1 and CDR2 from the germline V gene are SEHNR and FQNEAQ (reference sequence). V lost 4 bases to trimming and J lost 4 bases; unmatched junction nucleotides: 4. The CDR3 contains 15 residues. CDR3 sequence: CASSWTSGHYNEQFF. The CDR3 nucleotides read TGTGCCAGCAGCTGGACTAGCGGACATTACAATGAGCAGTTCTTC.

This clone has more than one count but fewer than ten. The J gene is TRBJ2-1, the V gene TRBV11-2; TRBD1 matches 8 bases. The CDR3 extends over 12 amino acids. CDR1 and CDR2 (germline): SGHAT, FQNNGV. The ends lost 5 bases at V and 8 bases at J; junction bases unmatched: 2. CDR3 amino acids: CASSPDRDEQFF. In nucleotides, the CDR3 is TGTGCCAGCAGCCCGGACAGGGATGAGCAGTTCTTC.

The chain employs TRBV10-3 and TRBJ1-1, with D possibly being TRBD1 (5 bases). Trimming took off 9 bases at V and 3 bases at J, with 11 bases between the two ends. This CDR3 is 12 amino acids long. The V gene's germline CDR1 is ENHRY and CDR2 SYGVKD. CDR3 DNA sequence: TGTGCCATTGGGGGAGGGGACACTGAAGCTTTCTTT. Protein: CAIGGGDTEAFF.

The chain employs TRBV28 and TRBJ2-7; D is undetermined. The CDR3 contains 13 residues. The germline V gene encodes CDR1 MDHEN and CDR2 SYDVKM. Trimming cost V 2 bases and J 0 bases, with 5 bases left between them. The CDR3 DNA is TGTGCCAGCAGTTTACCCCACTCCTACGAGCAGTACTTC. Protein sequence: CASSLPHSYEQYF.

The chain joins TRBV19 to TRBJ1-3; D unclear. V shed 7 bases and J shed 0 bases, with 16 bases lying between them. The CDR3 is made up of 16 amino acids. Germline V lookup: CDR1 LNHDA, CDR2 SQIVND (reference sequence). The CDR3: CASTRVPISSGNTIYF. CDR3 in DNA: TGTGCCAGTACACGGGTTCCGATTAGCTCTGGAAACACCATATATTTT. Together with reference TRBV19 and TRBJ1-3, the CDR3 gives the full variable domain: DGGITQSPKYLFRKEGQNVTLSCEQNLNHDAMYWYRQDPGQGLRLIYYSQIVNDFQKGDIAEGYSVSREKKESFPLTVTSAQKNPTAFYLCASTRVPISSGNTIYFGEGSWLTVV.

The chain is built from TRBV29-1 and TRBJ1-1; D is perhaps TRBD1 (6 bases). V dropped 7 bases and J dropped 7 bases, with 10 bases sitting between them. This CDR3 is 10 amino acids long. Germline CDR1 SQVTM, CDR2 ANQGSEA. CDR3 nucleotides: TGCAGCGCGATGGACAGTGAAGCTTTCTTT. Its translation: CSAMDSEAFF.

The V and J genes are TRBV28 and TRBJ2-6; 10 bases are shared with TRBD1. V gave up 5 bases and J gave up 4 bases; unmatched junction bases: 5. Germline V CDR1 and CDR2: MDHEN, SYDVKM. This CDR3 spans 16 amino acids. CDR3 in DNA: TGTGCCAGCAGTCAGACAGGGGGCAAAGGGGCCAACGTCCTGACTTTC. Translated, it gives CASSQTGGKGANVLTF.

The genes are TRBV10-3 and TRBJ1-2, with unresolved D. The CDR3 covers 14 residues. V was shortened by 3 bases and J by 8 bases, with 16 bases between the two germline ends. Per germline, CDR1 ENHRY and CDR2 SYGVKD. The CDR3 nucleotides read TGTGCCATCAGTGACCCCCTATATGAGAGCGGCTACACCTTC. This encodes CAISDPLYESGYTF.

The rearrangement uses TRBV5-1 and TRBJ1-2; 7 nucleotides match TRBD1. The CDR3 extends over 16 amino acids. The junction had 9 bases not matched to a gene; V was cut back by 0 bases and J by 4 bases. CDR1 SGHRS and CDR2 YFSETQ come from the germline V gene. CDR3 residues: CASSLGGTGVSYGYTF. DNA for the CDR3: TGCGCCAGCAGCTTGGGGGGAACAGGGGTGAGCTATGGCTACACCTTC.

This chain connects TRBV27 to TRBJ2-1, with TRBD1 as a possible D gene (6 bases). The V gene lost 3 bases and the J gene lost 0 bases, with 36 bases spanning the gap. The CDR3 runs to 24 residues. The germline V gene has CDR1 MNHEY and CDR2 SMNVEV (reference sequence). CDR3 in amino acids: CASSFRGWSGDRLGGKGSYNEQFF. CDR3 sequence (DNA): TGTGCCAGCAGTTTTCGTGGGTGGTCAGGGGATCGGCTGGGTGGGAAGGGCTCCTACAATGAGCAGTTCTTC.

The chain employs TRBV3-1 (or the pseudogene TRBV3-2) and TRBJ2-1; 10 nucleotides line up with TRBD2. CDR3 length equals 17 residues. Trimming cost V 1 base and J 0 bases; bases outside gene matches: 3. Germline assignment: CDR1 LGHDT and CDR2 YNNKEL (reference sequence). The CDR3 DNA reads TGTGCCAGCAGCCAAGTTAGCGGGAGGACCTCCTACAATGAGCAGTTCTTC. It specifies CASSQVSGRTSYNEQFF.

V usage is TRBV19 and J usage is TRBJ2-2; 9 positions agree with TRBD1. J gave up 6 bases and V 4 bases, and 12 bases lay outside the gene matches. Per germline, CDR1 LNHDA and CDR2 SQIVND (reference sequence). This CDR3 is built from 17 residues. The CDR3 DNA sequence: TGTGCCAGTAGTACTTCTACGACAGGGGGGTTTGCCGGGGAGCTGTTTTTT. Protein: CASSTSTTGGFAGELFF.

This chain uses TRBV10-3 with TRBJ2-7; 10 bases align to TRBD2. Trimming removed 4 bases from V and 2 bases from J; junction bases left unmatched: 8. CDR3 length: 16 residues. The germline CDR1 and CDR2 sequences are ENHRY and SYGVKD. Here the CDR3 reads CAISVASGRGTYEQYF. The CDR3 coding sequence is TGTGCCATCAGTGTGGCTAGCGGGAGAGGAACCTACGAGCAGTACTTC.

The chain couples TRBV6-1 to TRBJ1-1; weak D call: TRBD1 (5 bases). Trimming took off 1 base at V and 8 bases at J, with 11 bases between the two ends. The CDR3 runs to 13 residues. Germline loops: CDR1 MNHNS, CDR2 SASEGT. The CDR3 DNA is TGTGCCAGCAGTGAAGTGCCGGGGGAGGAAGCTTTCTTT. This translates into CASSEVPGEEAFF.

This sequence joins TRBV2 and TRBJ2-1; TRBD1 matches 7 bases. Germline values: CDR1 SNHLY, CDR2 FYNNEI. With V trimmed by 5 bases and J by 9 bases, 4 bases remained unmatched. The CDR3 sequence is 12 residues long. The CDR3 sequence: CASSRTGGEQFF. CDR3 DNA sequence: TGTGCCAGCAGTCGGACAGGTGGTGAGCAGTTCTTC.